The 4 T cell receptor beta chains below come from one sample, sequenced in a study of T cell responses to AZD1222 COVID-19 vaccine. Method: immunoSEQ multiplex PCR; TCRdb's copy keeps in-frame clones and lacks some. The data hold 150,000 to 190,000 clones, with approximately 90% observed a single time. The sequencing here drew on peripheral blood, taken on day 0 of AZD1222 vaccination. The receptor set was obtained from an adult in good health.

Written as DNA, the CDR3 is TGTGCCACCGGGGTCACTAGCGGGACAGGGTTACACAATGAGCAGTTCTTC. Encoded protein: CATGVTSGTGLHNEQFF. The chain has TRBV25-1 and TRBJ2-1, with a tentative D call TRBD2 (10 bases). Trimming shortened V by 10 bases and J by 5 bases, and 27 bases separated the two germline ends. The CDR3 spans 17 residues. The germline V gene has CDR1 MGHDK and CDR2 SYGVNS. Filled out from reference TRBV25-1 and TRBJ2-1, the complete variable domain reads EADIYQTPRYLVIGTGKKITLECSQTMGHDKMYWYQQDPGMELHLIHYSYGVNSTEKGDLSSESTVSRIRTEHFPLTLESARPSHTSQYLCATGVTSGTGLHNEQFFGPGTRLTVL.

The V call is TRBV28, the J call TRBJ1-5; D might be TRBD1 (5 bases). This CDR3 is built from 15 residues. V was shortened by 3 bases and J by 2 bases, with 11 bases between the two germline ends. Germline V lookup: CDR1 MDHEN, CDR2 SYDVKM. The CDR3 region is CASSFRDFRNQPQHF. The CDR3 coding sequence is TGTGCCAGCAGTTTTCGGGACTTTCGCAATCAGCCCCAGCATTTT.

The chain combines TRBV24-1 with TRBJ2-2; 9 bases match TRBD2. Germline V CDR1 and CDR2: KGHDR, SFDVKD. J gave up 4 bases and V 0 bases, and 5 bases lay outside the gene matches. The CDR3 is 17 residues long. The CDR3 spells CATSDLQLAGATGELFF. For the CDR3, the DNA is TGTGCCACCAGTGATTTGCAACTAGCGGGCGCCACCGGGGAGCTGTTTTTT.

The chain employs TRBV12-5 and TRBJ1-1; no clear D gene. The V end lost 1 base, the J end lost 7 bases, and 10 bases lay between the germline ends. The germline V gene encodes CDR1 LGHNT and CDR2 FRNRAP. This CDR3 is built from 13 residues. In nucleotides, the CDR3 is TGTGCTAGTGGTTTGGGACCATCCTATGAAGCTTTCTTT. Its translation: CASGLGPSYEAFF.